Below are 25 T cell receptor beta chains sequenced from a single sample in a study of identical twins. TCRdb fed the 5' RACE reads into MiXCR, producing one record per CDR3 protein. Of 540,000 or so distinct CDR3 sequences in the sample, around 24% were seen once. The same specimen was also included in a second study, on yellow fever vaccine responses in identical twins.

Material: CD4+ T cells sorted from blood. The receptor set was obtained from a woman aged 18-35 years in good health.

This clonotype was observed a handful of times. The chain is built from TRBV19 and TRBJ2-1; 9 bases agree with TRBD2. Germline V gene lookup returns CDR1 LNHDA and CDR2 SQIVND (reference sequence). J gave up 4 bases and V 4 bases, and 11 bases lay outside the gene matches. CDR3 length equals 17 residues. The CDR3 reads CASSNTESGRFYNEQFF. CDR3 coding DNA: TGTGCCAGTAGTAACACCGAAAGCGGGAGGTTTTACAATGAGCAGTTCTTC.

CDR3 amino acids: CASRWTSGERDTQYF. As DNA, the CDR3 is TGTGCCAGCAGATGGACTAGCGGGGAAAGAGATACGCAGTATTTT. The chain links TRBV12-3 or TRBV12-4 to TRBJ2-3, with 12 positions matching TRBD2. Germline trimming cut 6 bases from V and 5 bases from J; bases unmatched to any gene: 6. CDR3 length: 15 amino acids.

Many counts were recorded for this clonotype. The rearrangement uses TRBV2 and TRBJ2-1; D call uncertain. Germline V gene data show CDR1 as SNHLY and CDR2 as FYNNEI. This CDR3 spans 11 amino acids. V was clipped by 8 bases and J by 10 bases, with 12 bases between them. For the CDR3, the DNA is TGTGCCAGCTCTTCGATGGTAGAGCAGTTCTTC. As protein: CASSSMVEQFF.

This clonotype was observed many times. The J gene is TRBJ1-4, the V gene TRBV29-1; 8 bases are shared with TRBD1. Per the germline V gene, CDR1 is SQVTM and CDR2 is ANQGSEA. The CDR3 loop spans 14 amino acids. V dropped 7 bases and J dropped 5; count of bases not matched to a gene: 9. CDR3 amino acids: CSGSSGQGNEKLFF. The CDR3 DNA follows: TGCAGCGGCTCGTCAGGACAGGGAAATGAAAAACTGTTTTTT.

The sample holds a few counts of this clonotype. The rearrangement uses TRBV12-3 or TRBV12-4 and TRBJ2-2; D perhaps matches TRBD1 (5 bases). This CDR3 contains 16 residues. The V end lost 6 bases, the J end lost 1 base, and 15 bases lay between the germline ends. CDR3 coding DNA: TGTGCCAGCAGCCCCCAGACAGTGATGAACACCGGGGAGCTGTTTTTT. Translated, it gives CASSPQTVMNTGELFF.

This clonotype was counted only a few times. The chain links TRBV9 to TRBJ2-3; unclear D gene. The CDR3 has 13 amino acids. Germline CDR1 and CDR2: SGDLS and YYNGEE. Trimming took 7 bases from V and 2 from J, leaving 11 bases between them. CDR3 residues: CASENYSTDTQYF. DNA of the CDR3: TGTGCCAGCGAAAACTATTCCACAGATACGCAGTATTTT. The variable domain in full, completed from reference TRBV9 and TRBJ2-3, reads DSGVTQTPKHLITATGQRVTLRCSPRSGDLSVYWYQQSLDQGLQFLIQYYNGEERAKGNILERFSAQQFPDLHSELNLSSLELGDSALYFCASENYSTDTQYFGPGTRLTVL.

V gene TRBV20-1 combines with J gene TRBJ1-6; tentatively, D is TRBD1 (6 bases). Germline-derived CDR1 and CDR2 are DFQATT and SNEGSKA (reference sequence). This CDR3 spans 15 amino acids. V dropped 1 base and J dropped 4 bases, with 11 bases sitting between them. For the CDR3, the DNA is TGCAGTGCTAGAGTCGGGGACACTTATAATTCACCCCTCCACTTT. This codes for CSARVGDTYNSPLHF.

This clonotype has just a few counts. The rearrangement links TRBV10-3 to TRBJ2-1, with 8 bases fitting TRBD1. CDR1 and CDR2 (germline): ENHRY, SYGVKD. CDR3 length: 16 residues. The V gene end was trimmed by 9 bases and the J gene end by 6 bases; junction bases not matched to a gene: 16. Here the CDR3 reads CAILQGAGRTGNEQFF. The CDR3 coding sequence is TGTGCCATACTTCAGGGGGCGGGTCGTACAGGCAATGAGCAGTTCTTC.

This sequence joins TRBV10-3 and TRBJ2-5, with TRBD1 matching over 10 bases. V trimming: 3 bases; J trimming: 3 bases; junction bases outside the gene matches: 4. Per the germline V gene, CDR1 is ENHRY and CDR2 is SYGVKD. The CDR3 runs to 15 residues. The CDR3 sequence is CAISDLGTGEETQYF. DNA of the CDR3: TGTGCCATCAGTGACCTCGGGACAGGGGAAGAGACCCAGTACTTC.

This clonotype showed up just a few times. The gene calls are TRBV6-1 and TRBJ2-1, with 10 positions matching TRBD2. The CDR3 is 20 residues long. V gave up 1 base and J gave up 7 bases; unmatched junction bases: 19. In germline, CDR1 is MNHNS, CDR2 SASEGT. CDR3 nucleotide sequence: TGTGCCAGCAGTGAAGTCTTTATAATGCTAGCGGGAGTCGGGGGGAATGAGCAGTTCTTC. Translating gives CASSEVFIMLAGVGGNEQFF.

This clonotype has a handful of counts. The chain has TRBV29-1 and TRBJ1-5; 7 nucleotides align to TRBD1. Per the germline V gene, CDR1 is SQVTM and CDR2 is ANQGSEA. The ends lost 5 bases at V and 3 bases at J; junction bases unmatched: 4. This CDR3 is 13 amino acids long. CDR3 sequence: CSVWTGFNQPQHF. The DNA of the CDR3 is TGCAGCGTTTGGACAGGATTCAATCAGCCCCAGCATTTT.

The chain carries TRBV12-3 or TRBV12-4 and TRBJ2-1; the match to TRBD2 covers 8 bases. The CDR3 has 19 residues. Unmatched junction bases numbered 20, after V lost 5 bases and J lost 5 bases. CDR3 nucleotides: TGTGCCAGCAGTAATACGGCCGGGACTAGAGAACGTAAAAACAATGAGCAGTTCTTC. Its protein is CASSNTAGTRERKNNEQFF.

This chain joins TRBV10-2 and TRBJ2-5, with 12 positions matching TRBD2. The germline V gene encodes CDR1 WSHSY and CDR2 SAAADI. This CDR3 is built from 14 residues. The V segment lost 7 bases and the J segment 5 bases; nucleotides outside the gene matches: 5. CDR3 amino acids: CASTLAGGGETQYF. The CDR3 DNA reads TGCGCCAGCACACTAGCGGGAGGAGGGGAGACCCAGTACTTC.

The chain recombines TRBV6-5 with TRBJ1-6, with TRBD1 as a possible D gene (5 bases). CDR1 is MNHEY and CDR2 is SVGAGI in the germline V gene. The CDR3 runs to 14 residues. V dropped 0 bases and J dropped 8 bases, with 8 bases sitting between them. Here the CDR3 reads CASSYSRGDSPLHF. CDR3 DNA: TGTGCCAGCAGTTACTCAAGAGGGGATTCACCCCTCCACTTT.

The chain carries TRBV11-2 and TRBJ2-6; 9 bases are a match to TRBD1. CDR3 size: 18 residues. V lost 1 base, J lost 3 bases, and 7 bases stayed unmatched. CDR1 and CDR2 (germline): SGHAT, FQNNGV. CDR3 nucleotides: TGTGCCAGCAGCTTAGGGACAGGGGTCGGTGGTGGGGCCAACGTCCTGACTTTC. It codes for CASSLGTGVGGGANVLTF.

In this sample, this clonotype turned up a few times. The chain combines TRBV5-4 with TRBJ2-1; TRBD2 aligns across 12 bases. Germline V CDR1 and CDR2: SGHNT, YYREEE (reference sequence). The length of the CDR3 is 15 residues. Losses at the gene ends were 3 bases for V and 9 bases for J; bases not matched to a gene: 7. As DNA, the CDR3 is TGTGCCAGCAGCTGGGGACTAGCGGGCGTGGGTGAGCAGTTCTTC. It translates to CASSWGLAGVGEQFF.

The chain has TRBV20-1 and TRBJ1-3; a weak D match, TRBD1 (5 bases). CDR3 length: 14 residues. Germline CDR1 is DFQATT and CDR2 is SNEGSKA (reference sequence). V shed 5 bases and J shed 4 bases, with 15 bases lying between them. CDR3 DNA: TGCAGTGCTGGGACGGGCTTGGCAGGAAACACCATATATTTT. This sequence encodes CSAGTGLAGNTIYF.

The chain couples TRBV10-3 to TRBJ2-1; 8 nucleotides agree with TRBD2. The CDR3 covers 15 residues. CDR1 is ENHRY and CDR2 is SYGVKD in the germline V gene. With V trimmed by 4 bases and J by 3 bases, 5 bases remained unmatched. The CDR3: CAISAREGDYNEQFF. DNA of the CDR3: TGTGCCATCAGTGCTCGGGAGGGCGACTACAATGAGCAGTTCTTC.

This clonotype appeared a few times. The V call is TRBV5-6, the J call TRBJ2-7; 8 bases line up with TRBD1. Germline assignment: CDR1 SGHDT and CDR2 YYEEEE. CDR3 length equals 16 residues. J gave up 2 bases and V 4 bases, and 11 bases lay outside the gene matches. The CDR3 loop reads CASSPYQGARTYEQYF. CDR3 DNA: TGTGCCAGCAGCCCTTACCAGGGGGCCCGAACCTACGAGCAGTACTTC.

The chain has TRBV3-1 and TRBJ1-1, with 7 bases that match TRBD1. CDR1 is LGHDT, CDR2 YNNKEL, per germline (reference sequence). Trimming cost V 1 base and J 5 bases; bases outside gene matches: 7. The CDR3 sequence is 15 residues long. CDR3 loop: CASSQVAGGRTEAFF. In nucleotides, the CDR3 is TGTGCCAGCAGCCAAGTCGCAGGGGGACGGACTGAAGCTTTCTTT.

In DNA form, the CDR3 reads TGTGCCAGCAGCCAAGAAGGCCGGAACACTGAAGCTTTCTTT. It yields the protein CASSQEGRNTEAFF. The chain joins TRBV3-1 to TRBJ1-1, with unresolved D. The CDR3 contains 14 residues. The germline V gene has CDR1 LGHDT and CDR2 YNNKEL (reference sequence). V gave up 0 bases and J gave up 1 base, with 6 bases separating them. Based on the CDR3 plus reference TRBV3-1 and TRBJ1-1, the full variable domain is DTAVSQTPKYLVTQMGNDKSIKCEQNLGHDTMYWYKQDSKKFLKIMFSYNNKELIINETVPNRFSPKSPDKAHLNLHINSLELGDSAVYFCASSQEGRNTEAFFGQGTRLTVV.

This clonotype was seen at least ten times. The chain is built from TRBV27 and TRBJ2-3; no firm D call. The V end lost 2 bases, the J end lost 5 bases, and 8 bases lay between the germline ends. The germline V gene has CDR1 MNHEY and CDR2 SMNVEV (reference sequence). This CDR3 spans 13 amino acids. The CDR3 sequence: CASSLLSGDTQYF. The CDR3 DNA sequence: TGTGCCAGCAGTTTACTCTCGGGAGATACGCAGTATTTT.

The sample holds many counts of this clonotype. The chain carries TRBV7-9 and TRBJ2-7; 10 nucleotides align to TRBD2. The CDR3 totals 16 residues. Germline CDR1 and CDR2: SEHNR and FQNEAQ (reference sequence). V was pared by 0 bases and J by 6 bases, with 8 bases of the junction left unmatched. CDR3 residues: CASSLATSGRAGEQYF. The CDR3 DNA follows: TGTGCCAGCAGCTTAGCGACGAGCGGGAGGGCTGGCGAGCAGTACTTC.

The J gene is TRBJ2-1, the V gene TRBV12-3 or TRBV12-4; perhaps TRBD1 as D (5 bases). This CDR3 has 14 amino acids. Trimming cost V 7 bases and J 3 bases, with 13 bases left between them. The chain's CDR3 is CASTPREGYNEQFF. The CDR3 DNA sequence: TGTGCCAGCACCCCCAGGGAAGGCTACAATGAGCAGTTCTTC.

The DNA for the CDR3 is TGTGCCAGCAGCTTAACCTATACGGGAGGGAGCTCCTACAATGAGCAGTTCTTC. It encodes CASSLTYTGGSSYNEQFF. V gene TRBV11-1 combines with J gene TRBJ2-1; 8 nucleotides match TRBD2. The germline gives CDR1 SGHAT, CDR2 FQDESV (reference sequence). The V gene end was trimmed by 2 bases and the J gene end by 0 bases; junction bases not matched to a gene: 9. The CDR3 covers 18 residues.